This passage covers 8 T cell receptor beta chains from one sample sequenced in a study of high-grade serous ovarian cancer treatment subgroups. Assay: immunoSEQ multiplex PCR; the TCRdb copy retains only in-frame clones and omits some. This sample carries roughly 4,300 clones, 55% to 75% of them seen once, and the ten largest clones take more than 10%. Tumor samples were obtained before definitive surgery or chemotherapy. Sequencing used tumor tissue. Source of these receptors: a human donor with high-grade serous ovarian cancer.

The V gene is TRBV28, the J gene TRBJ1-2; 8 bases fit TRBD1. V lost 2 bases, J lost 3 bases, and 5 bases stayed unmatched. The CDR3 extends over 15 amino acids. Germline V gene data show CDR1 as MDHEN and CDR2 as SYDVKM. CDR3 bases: TGTGCCAGCAGTTTAGCAGGGGGCGAGGACTATGGCTACACCTTC. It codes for CASSLAGGEDYGYTF.

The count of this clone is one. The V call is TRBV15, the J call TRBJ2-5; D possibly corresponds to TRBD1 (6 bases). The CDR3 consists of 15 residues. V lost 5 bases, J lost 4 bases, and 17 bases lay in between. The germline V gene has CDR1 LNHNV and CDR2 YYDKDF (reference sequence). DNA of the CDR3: TGTGCCACCAGCCGATGGGGGCTAGCTGGAGAGACCCAGTACTTC. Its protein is CATSRWGLAGETQYF. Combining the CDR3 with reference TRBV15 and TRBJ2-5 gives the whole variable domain DAMVIQNPRYQVTQFGKPVTLSCSQTLNHNVMYWYQQKSSQAPKLLFHYYDKDFNNEADTPDNFQSRRPNTSFCFLDIRSPGLGDTAMYLCATSRWGLAGETQYFGPGTRLLVL.

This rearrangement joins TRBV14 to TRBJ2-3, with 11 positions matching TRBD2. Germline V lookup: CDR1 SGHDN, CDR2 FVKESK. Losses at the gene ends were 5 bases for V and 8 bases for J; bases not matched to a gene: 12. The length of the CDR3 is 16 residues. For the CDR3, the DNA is TGTGCCAGCAGCAAAAAGGAGGTAGCGGGGGGGATTACGCAGTATTTT. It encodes CASSKKEVAGGITQYF.

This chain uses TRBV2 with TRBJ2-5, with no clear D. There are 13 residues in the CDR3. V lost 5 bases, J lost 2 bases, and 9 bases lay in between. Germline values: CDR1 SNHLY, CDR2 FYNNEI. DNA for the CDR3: TGTGCCAGCAGTCCGGAGACACAAGAGACCCAGTACTTC. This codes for CASSPETQETQYF.

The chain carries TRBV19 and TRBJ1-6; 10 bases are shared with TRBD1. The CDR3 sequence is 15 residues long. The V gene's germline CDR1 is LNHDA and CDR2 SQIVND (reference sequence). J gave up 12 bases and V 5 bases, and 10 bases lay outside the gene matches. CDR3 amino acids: CASSASTGGRVPLHF. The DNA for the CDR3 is TGTGCCAGTAGTGCCTCGACAGGGGGCAGAGTACCCCTCCACTTT.

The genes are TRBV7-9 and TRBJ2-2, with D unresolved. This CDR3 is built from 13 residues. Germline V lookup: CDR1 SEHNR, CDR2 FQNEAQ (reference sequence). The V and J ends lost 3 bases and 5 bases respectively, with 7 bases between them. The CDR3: CASSFDGTGELFF. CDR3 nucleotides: TGTGCCAGCAGCTTTGACGGTACCGGGGAGCTGTTTTTT.

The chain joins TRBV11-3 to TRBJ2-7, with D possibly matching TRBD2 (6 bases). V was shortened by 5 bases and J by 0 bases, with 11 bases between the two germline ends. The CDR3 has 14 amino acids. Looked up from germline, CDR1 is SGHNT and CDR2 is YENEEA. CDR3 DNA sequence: TGTGCCAGCAGCCCCCGGGGAGGCTCCTACGAGCAGTACTTC. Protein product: CASSPRGGSYEQYF.

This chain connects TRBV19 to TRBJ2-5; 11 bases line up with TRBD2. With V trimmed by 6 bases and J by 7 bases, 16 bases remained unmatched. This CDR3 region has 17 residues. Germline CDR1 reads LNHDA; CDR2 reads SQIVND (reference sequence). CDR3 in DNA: TGTGCCAGTAGCTGGGGGGCTAGCGGGGGGCGCCAGGGGACCCAGTACTTC. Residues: CASSWGASGGRQGTQYF.